These 24 T cell receptor beta chains share one sample of origin, sequenced in a study of blood T cell repertoires in COVID-19 (TCRdb year 2020). The library was produced with the immunoSEQ multiplex PCR assay. TCRdb carries this immuneACCESS record with in-frame sequences only. Its versions omit some clonotypes, under half of them owing to an unresolved V gene in the studies checked, with the rest unexplained. Here the sample has 150,000 to 200,000 clones; roughly 85% occur a single time. The biggest ten clones account for roughly 8% of the sample. The specimen sequenced was peripheral blood. The receptors were sampled from a man between 60 and 70 years old with acute or convalescent COVID-19.

The gene calls are TRBV28 and TRBJ1-5, with a possible D match to TRBD1 (6 bases). Germline assignment: CDR1 MDHEN and CDR2 SYDVKM. The ends were cut back, 4 bases at V and 0 bases at J, with 10 bases in the middle. This CDR3 contains 15 residues. In nucleotides, the CDR3 is TGTGCCAGCAGTTCACAGGGTATTAGCAATCAGCCCCAGCATTTT. Its protein product is CASSSQGISNQPQHF.

The J gene is TRBJ2-7, the V gene TRBV28; 7 bases agree with TRBD2. Germline CDR1 is MDHEN and CDR2 is SYDVKM. V dropped 5 bases and J dropped 5; count of bases not matched to a gene: 9. This CDR3 is 14 amino acids long. CDR3 residues: CASSPDGEGDEQYF. In DNA, the CDR3 is TGTGCCAGCAGTCCAGACGGGGAGGGCGACGAGCAGTACTTC. Complete variable domain (other parts from reference TRBV28 and TRBJ2-7): DVKVTQSSRYLVKRTGEKVFLECVQDMDHENMFWYRQDPGLGLRLIYFSYDVKMKEKGDIPEGYSVSREKKERFSLILESASTNQTSMYLCASSPDGEGDEQYFGPGTRLTVT.

V gene TRBV28 combines with J gene TRBJ1-2; weak D call: TRBD1 (6 bases). Looked up from germline, CDR1 is MDHEN and CDR2 is SYDVKM. Trimming removed 7 bases from V and 3 bases from J, with 12 bases in between. The CDR3 length is 13 residues. The CDR3, as DNA: TGTGCCAGCAATACACAGGGTGACTATGGCTACACCTTC. It yields the protein CASNTQGDYGYTF.

The V and J genes are TRBV5-3 and TRBJ1-3, with D maybe TRBD1 (6 bases). TRBV5-3 is treated as an ORF (open reading frame) with a function not yet certain. This CDR3 has 12 amino acids. The V end was cut by 3 bases, the J end by 6 bases, with 7 bases between. The CDR3 spells CARSSGENTIYF. The CDR3 DNA reads as TGTGCCAGAAGCTCAGGGGAAAACACCATATATTTT.

The chain combines TRBV28 with TRBJ1-1, with TRBD1 matching 9 bases. V dropped 8 bases and J dropped 8; count of bases not matched to a gene: 18. The CDR3 has 16 amino acids. Per germline, CDR1 MDHEN and CDR2 SYDVKM. The CDR3 sequence is CASPGTGMDNFSEAFF. The DNA of the CDR3 is TGTGCCAGCCCAGGGACAGGGATGGACAACTTTTCAGAAGCTTTCTTT.

This clone showed up just once. This sequence joins TRBV4-1 and TRBJ2-1, with TRBD2 identical over 11 bases. Germline V gene lookup returns CDR1 MGHRA and CDR2 YSYEKL. The V and J ends lost 4 bases and 4 bases, in that order; junction bases with no gene match: 18. CDR3 size: 20 residues. CDR3 loop: CASSPTSGRERAGPYNEQFF. CDR3 DNA: TGCGCCAGCAGCCCTACTAGCGGGAGAGAGAGAGCCGGACCTTACAATGAGCAGTTCTTC.

This chain joins TRBV12-3 or TRBV12-4 and TRBJ1-1, with D maybe TRBD1 (5 bases). Trimming removed 2 bases from V and 6 bases from J, with 7 bases in between. The CDR3 spans 12 residues. The CDR3 spells CASSLFRAEAFF. The CDR3 DNA reads TGTGCCAGCAGTTTATTCAGGGCTGAAGCTTTCTTT.

A single count supports this clone. This chain links TRBV28 with TRBJ1-5, with D possibly matching TRBD1 (5 bases). This CDR3 is built from 14 residues. The germline CDR1 and CDR2 sequences are MDHEN and SYDVKM. Trimming pared 6 bases from V and 6 bases from J, leaving 15 bases between. The CDR3 loop reads CASRGGTAGQPQHF. DNA of the CDR3: TGTGCCAGCAGGGGGGGGACGGCAGGTCAGCCCCAGCATTTT.

This clone has a handful of counts. The chain employs TRBV9 and TRBJ1-1; a possible D gene is TRBD1 (5 bases). V was clipped by 1 base and J by 0 bases, with 10 bases between them. The CDR3 consists of 15 residues. Germline assignment: CDR1 SGDLS and CDR2 YYNGEE. CDR3 sequence: CASSVMGQMNTEAFF. In nucleotides, the CDR3 is TGTGCCAGCAGCGTAATGGGGCAGATGAACACTGAAGCTTTCTTT.

This clone occurred once. The V and J genes are TRBV5-1 and TRBJ1-1; 9 bases line up with TRBD1. This CDR3 region has 14 residues. Germline V CDR1 and CDR2: SGHRS, YFSETQ. V lost 3 bases, J lost 3 bases, and 3 bases stayed unmatched. CDR3 sequence: CASSSGQGYTEAFF. The DNA of the CDR3 is TGCGCCAGCAGCTCAGGACAGGGGTACACTGAAGCTTTCTTT.

Here the CDR3 DNA reads TGTGCCAGCAGCCAGGACAGGGGGTCCTACGAGCAGTACTTC. Its protein is CASSQDRGSYEQYF. V and J are TRBV5-4 and TRBJ2-7; TRBD1 matches at 10 bases. This CDR3 region has 14 residues. Germline V gene lookup returns CDR1 SGHNT and CDR2 YYREEE (reference sequence). Unmatched junction bases numbered 2, after V lost 4 bases and J lost 1 base.

The V gene is TRBV29-1, the J gene TRBJ1-1, with 9 bases aligning to TRBD1. CDR1 SQVTM and CDR2 ANQGSEA come from the germline V gene. The CDR3 runs 14 residues. V shed 5 bases and J 2 bases; nucleotides not matched to a gene: 6. This CDR3 reads CSVQMDRGNTEAFF. CDR3 nucleotides: TGCAGCGTTCAAATGGACAGGGGAAACACTGAAGCTTTCTTT.

The rearrangement links TRBV10-3 to TRBJ1-4, with 9 bases identical to TRBD1. Trimming cost V 5 bases and J 2 bases; bases outside gene matches: 3. The CDR3 is made up of 15 amino acids. Germline V gene sequence: CDR1 ENHRY, CDR2 SYGVKD. CDR3 region: CAISKTGGTNEKLFF. Here the CDR3 DNA reads TGTGCCATCAGTAAAACAGGGGGCACTAATGAAAAACTGTTTTTT.

The gene calls are TRBV5-1 and TRBJ1-3, with 7 positions matching TRBD1. CDR3 length equals 16 residues. The germline gives CDR1 SGHRS, CDR2 YFSETQ. V lost 4 bases to trimming and J lost 0 bases; unmatched junction nucleotides: 7. CDR3 amino acids: CASSPGDRASGNTIYF. The CDR3, as DNA: TGCGCCAGCAGCCCGGGAGACAGGGCCTCTGGAAACACCATATATTTT. Full variable domain (missing parts from reference TRBV5-1 and TRBJ1-3): KAGVTQTPRYLIKTRGQQVTLSCSPISGHRSVSWYQQTPGQGLQFLFEYFSETQRNKGNFPGRFSGRQFSNSRSEMNVSTLELGDSALYLCASSPGDRASGNTIYFGEGSWLTVV.

The chain carries TRBV28 and TRBJ1-1; 7 positions agree with TRBD1. This CDR3 contains 15 residues. Germline V lookup: CDR1 MDHEN, CDR2 SYDVKM. V shed 2 bases, J shed 1 base, and the junction held 4 bases outside the gene matches. The CDR3 bases are TGTGCCAGCAGTTTACGATGGACAGGGAACACTGAAGCTTTCTTT. This codes for CASSLRWTGNTEAFF.

As to this clone: An end of the junction does not agree with germline; a read error may underlie this. The chain joins TRBV6-1 to TRBJ2-7, with TRBD1 matching 8 bases. The CDR3 consists of 11 residues. Germline V gene lookup returns CDR1 MNHNS and CDR2 SASEGT. DNA for the CDR3: TGTGCCAGCAGTGAAGCACAGGGGGTCATCTTC. Translation: CASSEAQGVIF.

The chain combines TRBV12-3 or TRBV12-4 with TRBJ2-5; 11 positions agree with TRBD2. Unmatched junction bases numbered 1, after V lost 6 bases and J lost 4 bases. The CDR3 length is 13 residues. In DNA form, the CDR3 reads TGTGCCAGCAGAGGGACTAGCGGAGAGACCCAGTACTTC. Its protein product is CASRGTSGETQYF.

This sequence joins TRBV6-4 and TRBJ2-2, with TRBD2 identical over 8 bases. Germline values: CDR1 MRHNA, CDR2 SNTAGT. This CDR3 region has 15 residues. The V segment lost 3 bases and the J segment 3 bases; nucleotides outside the gene matches: 3. The CDR3 DNA reads as TGTGCCAGCAGTGAAGGGACTAGTTACACCGGGGAGCTGTTTTTT. Translated, it gives CASSEGTSYTGELFF.

The chain has TRBV5-4 and TRBJ2-3; 14 nucleotides align to TRBD2. V gave up 4 bases and J gave up 5 bases; unmatched junction bases: 6. Per germline, CDR1 SGHNT and CDR2 YYREEE (reference sequence). This CDR3 comprises 16 residues. The CDR3 DNA is TGTGCCAGCAGCACAGGACTAGCGGGAGGCGAAGATACGCAGTATTTT. Translating it yields CASSTGLAGGEDTQYF.

V is TRBV7-2 and J is TRBJ2-1; 8 bases map to TRBD2. V lost 2 bases, J lost 3 bases, and 9 bases stayed unmatched. The CDR3 is 17 residues long. Looked up from germline, CDR1 is SGHTA and CDR2 is FQGNSA. DNA of the CDR3: TGTGCCAGCAGCTTACTCCCCCTAGCGGGCCTCTACAATGAGCAGTTCTTC. Protein: CASSLLPLAGLYNEQFF.

The table lists this clone with a few counts. This chain uses TRBV6-5 with TRBJ1-1; 7 positions match TRBD1. Trimming cost V 0 bases and J 7 bases; bases outside gene matches: 11. Germline V gene data show CDR1 as MNHEY and CDR2 as SVGAGI. CDR3 length: 16 amino acids. CDR3 sequence reads: CASSYSLDRYRDEAFF. The CDR3 nucleotides read TGTGCCAGCAGTTACTCCTTGGACAGGTATCGGGATGAAGCTTTCTTT.

The chain has TRBV3-1 (or the pseudogene TRBV3-2) and TRBJ1-2; 11 bases map to TRBD1. The CDR3 runs 14 residues. Germline CDR1 LGHDT, CDR2 YNNKEL (reference sequence). V shed 5 bases and J 8 bases; nucleotides not matched to a gene: 7. The CDR3 nucleotides are TGTGCCAGCAGCTCCGGACAGGGGGCGGGAGGCTACACCTTC. Translation: CASSSGQGAGGYTF.

V gene TRBV7-2 combines with J gene TRBJ2-7, with 12 bases matching TRBD1. Per the germline V gene, CDR1 is SGHTA and CDR2 is FQGNSA. This CDR3 contains 15 residues. The junction had 9 bases not matched to a gene; V was cut back by 5 bases and J by 7 bases. The CDR3 DNA reads TGTGCCAGCAGCAGACCGGGACAGGGGGCTTGGGAGCAGTACTTC. Its translation is CASSRPGQGAWEQYF.

This clone showed up just once. The CDR3 loop is CASSFPGLAGGPPNEQYF. The CDR3 DNA follows: TGTGCCAGCAGCTTTCCGGGACTAGCGGGAGGGCCCCCCAACGAGCAGTACTTC. The rearrangement joins TRBV7-2 to TRBJ2-7, with 16 bases fitting TRBD2. Germline V gene sequence: CDR1 SGHTA, CDR2 FQGNSA. V lost 3 bases to trimming and J lost 5 bases; unmatched junction nucleotides: 10. The CDR3 consists of 18 residues.